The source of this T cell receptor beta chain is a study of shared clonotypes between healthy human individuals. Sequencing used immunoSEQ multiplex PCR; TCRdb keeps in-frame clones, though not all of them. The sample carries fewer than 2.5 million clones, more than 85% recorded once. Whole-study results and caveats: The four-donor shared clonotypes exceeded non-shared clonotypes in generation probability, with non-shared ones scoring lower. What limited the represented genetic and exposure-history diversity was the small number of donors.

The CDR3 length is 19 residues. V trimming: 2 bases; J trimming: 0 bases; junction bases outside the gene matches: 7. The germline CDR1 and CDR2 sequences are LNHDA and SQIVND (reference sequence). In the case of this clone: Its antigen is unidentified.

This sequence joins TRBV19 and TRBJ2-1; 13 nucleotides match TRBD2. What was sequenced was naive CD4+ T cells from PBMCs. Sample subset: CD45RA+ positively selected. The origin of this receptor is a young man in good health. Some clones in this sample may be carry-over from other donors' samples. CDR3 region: CASSIRLAGGFSSYNEQFF. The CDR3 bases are TGTGCCAGTAGTATACGACTAGCGGGAGGATTCTCCTCCTACAATGAGCAGTTCTTC.